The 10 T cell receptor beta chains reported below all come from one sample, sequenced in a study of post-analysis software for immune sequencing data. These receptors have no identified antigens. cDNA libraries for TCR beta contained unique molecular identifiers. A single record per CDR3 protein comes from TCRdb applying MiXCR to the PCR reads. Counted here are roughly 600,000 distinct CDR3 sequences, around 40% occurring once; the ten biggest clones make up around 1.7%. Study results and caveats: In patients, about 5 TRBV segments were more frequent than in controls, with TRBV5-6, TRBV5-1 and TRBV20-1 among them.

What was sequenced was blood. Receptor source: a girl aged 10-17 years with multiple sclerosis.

CDR3 coding DNA: TGTGCCACCAGCAGTCCAGGGGGGGTTCAGCCCCAGCATTTT. It translates to CATSSPGGVQPQHF. The chain employs TRBV15 and TRBJ1-5, with 7 bases that match TRBD1. Trimming at V came to 3 bases and at J to 6 bases, leaving 5 bases not matched to a gene. The CDR3 consists of 14 residues. The germline V gene encodes CDR1 LNHNV and CDR2 YYDKDF (reference sequence).

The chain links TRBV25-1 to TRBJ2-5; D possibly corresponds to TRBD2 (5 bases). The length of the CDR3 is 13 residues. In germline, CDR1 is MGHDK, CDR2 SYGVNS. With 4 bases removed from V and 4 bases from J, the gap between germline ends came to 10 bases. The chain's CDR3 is CASSGPGRETQYF. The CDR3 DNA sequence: TGTGCCAGCAGTGGACCGGGGAGAGAGACCCAGTACTTC.

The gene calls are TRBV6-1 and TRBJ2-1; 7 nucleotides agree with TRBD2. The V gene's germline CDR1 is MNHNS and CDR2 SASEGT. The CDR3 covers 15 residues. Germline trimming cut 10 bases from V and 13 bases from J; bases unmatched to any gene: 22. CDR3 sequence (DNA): TGTGCCACCCTAAACAAGCGGGACTATGGTTGGGGTCAGTTCTTC. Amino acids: CATLNKRDYGWGQFF.

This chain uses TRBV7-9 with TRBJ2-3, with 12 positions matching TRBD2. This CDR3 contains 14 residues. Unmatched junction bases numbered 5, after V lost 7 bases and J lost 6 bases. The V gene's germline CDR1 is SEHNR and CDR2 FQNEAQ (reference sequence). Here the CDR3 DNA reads TGTGCCAGCATCCGGACTAGCGGGACGGATACGCAGTATTTT. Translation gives CASIRTSGTDTQYF.

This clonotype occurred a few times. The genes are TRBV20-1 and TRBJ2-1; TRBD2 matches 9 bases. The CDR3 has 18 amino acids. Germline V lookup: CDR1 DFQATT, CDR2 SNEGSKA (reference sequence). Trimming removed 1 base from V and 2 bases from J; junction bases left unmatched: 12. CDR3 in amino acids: CSARARGGRAFAYNEQFF. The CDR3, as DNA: TGCAGTGCTAGAGCGAGAGGCGGGAGGGCATTCGCCTACAATGAGCAGTTCTTC.

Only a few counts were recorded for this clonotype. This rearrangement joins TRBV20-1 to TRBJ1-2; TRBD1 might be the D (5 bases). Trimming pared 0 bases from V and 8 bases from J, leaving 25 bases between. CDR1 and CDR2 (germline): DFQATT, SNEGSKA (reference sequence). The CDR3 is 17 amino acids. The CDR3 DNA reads TGCAGTGCTAGAGATGCCCGGAGACAGTCAGCTATGGGAGGCTACACCTTC. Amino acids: CSARDARRQSAMGGYTF.

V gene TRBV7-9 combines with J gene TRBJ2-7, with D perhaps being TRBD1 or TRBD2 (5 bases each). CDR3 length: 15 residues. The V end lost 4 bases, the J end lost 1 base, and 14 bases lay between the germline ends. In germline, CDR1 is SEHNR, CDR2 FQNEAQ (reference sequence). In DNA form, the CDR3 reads TGTGCCAGCAGCTCTCCCCGGGGCCCTTCCTACGAGCAGTACTTC. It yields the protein CASSSPRGPSYEQYF.

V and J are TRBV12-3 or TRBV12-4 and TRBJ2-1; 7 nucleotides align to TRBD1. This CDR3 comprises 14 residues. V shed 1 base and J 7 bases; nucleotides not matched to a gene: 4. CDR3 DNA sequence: TGTGCCAGCAGTTTAGAGGGGACAGTTAATGAGCAGTTCTTC. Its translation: CASSLEGTVNEQFF.

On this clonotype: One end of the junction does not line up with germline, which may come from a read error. CDR3 sequence reads: CVSSLGRGQSRRQPQHF. The DNA for the CDR3 is TGTGTCAGCAGCTTAGGGCGGGGACAGTCCCGCAGGCAGCCCCAGCATTTT. This chain links TRBV11-2 with TRBJ1-5, with 7 positions matching TRBD1. The length of the CDR3 is 17 residues. Looked up from germline, CDR1 is SGHAT and CDR2 is FQNNGV.

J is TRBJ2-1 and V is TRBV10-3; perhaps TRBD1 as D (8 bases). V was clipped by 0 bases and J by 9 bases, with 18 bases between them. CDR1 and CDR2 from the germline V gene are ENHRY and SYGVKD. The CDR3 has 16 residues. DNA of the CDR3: TGTGCCATCAGTGAGTCGGAGGCAGGGGGCGGGAGTGAGCAGTTCTTC. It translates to CAISESEAGGGSEQFF.